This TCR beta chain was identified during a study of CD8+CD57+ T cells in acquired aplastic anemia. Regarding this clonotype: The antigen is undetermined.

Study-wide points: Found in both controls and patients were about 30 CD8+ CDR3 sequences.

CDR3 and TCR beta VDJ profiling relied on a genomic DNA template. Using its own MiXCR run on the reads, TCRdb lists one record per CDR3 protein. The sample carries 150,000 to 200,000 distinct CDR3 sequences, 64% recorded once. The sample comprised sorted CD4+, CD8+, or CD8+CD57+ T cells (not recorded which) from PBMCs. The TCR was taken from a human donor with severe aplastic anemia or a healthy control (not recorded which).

The CDR3 sequence is CSAPTPTLLRTDTQYF. The DNA for the CDR3 is TGCAGTGCCCCGACCCCGACACTTTTACGCACAGATACGCAGTATTTT. V usage is TRBV20-1 and J usage is TRBJ2-3; no definite D call. Germline V gives CDR1 DFQATT, CDR2 SNEGSKA (reference sequence). This CDR3 region has 16 residues. V was clipped by 6 bases and J by 1 base, with 20 bases between them.